The present T cell receptor (beta chain) was sequenced within a study of vaccination and CD4 T cells after COVID-19 (dated by TCRdb to 2021 to 2024). Concerning the study at large: Convalescent patients had a positive SARS-CoV-2 result on nasal swab PCR, and of these patients, fewer than ten had mild disease and one had severe disease. Six males and four females were included in the convalescent cohort, with two Hispanic individuals, seven Caucasians, two Asians and one multiracial person represented. Participants received two doses of either the Pfizer-BioNTech BNT162b2 vaccine (n=8) or the Moderna mRNA-1273 vaccine (n=2). Post-COVID blood samples were collected from convalescent patients a median of around 100 days after diagnosis, with a range of roughly 30 to 161 days. The time from the second vaccine dose to post-vaccine blood sampling had a median of roughly 70 days and ranged from about 14 to 241 days. Overlapping spike peptide pools from SARS-CoV-2 and from the common cold coronaviruses HCoV-NL63, HCoV-OC43 and HCoV-229E were used as culture stimuli. Control cultures used a CEFX viral epitope pool as positive control, an HIV-1 Nef peptide pool as negative control, or no peptide. The spike-specific CD4+ TCR repertoire was compared before and after mRNA vaccination in approximately ten COVID-19 convalescent patients and a handful of infection-naive healthy vaccine recipients. Study-wide findings and limitations: In convalescent patients, nearly all vaccine-specific clones (304 of 307) were found to be mono-reactive for SARS-CoV-2 spike rather than cross-reactive with common cold coronaviruses. In convalescent patients, a median roughly 86% of post-vaccine SARS-CoV-2-reactive clones were detected only after vaccination, suggesting vaccine-specific priming. The study included relatively few convalescent patients and did not analyze early timepoints after natural infection. The median number of SARS-CoV-2-reactive clonotypes rose from 20 to 25 after infection to around 40 after vaccination, but the change was not significant.

Per the germline V gene, KGHDR is the CDR1 and SFDVKD is the CDR2. Deletion took 0 bases off V and 5 bases off J, with a span of 13 bases between the germline ends. From its cysteine to its phenylalanine, the CDR3 spans 16 amino acids. Of the read, only the CDR3 DNA is kept; its 48 bases are in frame from base 1. This clonotype has only a few counts. Its antigen is not yet known. Base qualities are not at hand, and no much larger clone is one base apart. To prepare the library, PCR was applied. DNA from cultured CD4+ T cells underwent TCR sequencing with the Oncomine TCR Beta short-read assay at the Johns Hopkins FTIC core. The QIAamp micro DNA kit was used to extract genomic DNA from the cultured CD4+ T cells. Oncomine TCR Beta libraries from cultured CD4+ T cells were pooled using unique dual indexes and sequenced on an Illumina iSeq 100. The published analysis was carried out like this. Non-productive sequences were filtered out, and CDR3s that did not start with C, did not end with F or W, or were shorter than 7 amino acids were discarded. Antigen-specific clonotypes were identified using the MANAFEST web application through comparison of peptide-stimulated wells with reference and other culture wells. An FDR below 0.05, an odds ratio above 5, and a productive frequency above 0.1% in at least two of three replicate wells were required for clones to be considered positive. Cross-reactive clonotypes were defined as significantly expanded in both SARS-CoV-2 spike wells and at least one common cold coronavirus spike condition. Similarity between CDR3 sequences was evaluated in R version 3.6.1 using Levenshtein distances (stringdist) and unrooted phylogenetic trees (ape). The public reads were run again by TCRdb, first through fastp at Q25 and then through MiXCR, and only productive beta chains were kept. Records with the same CDR3 protein are collapsed into one entry carrying the most frequent genes and DNA. These V and J calls derive from TCRdb rather than the authors' analysis. This sample has about 25,000 distinct CDR3 sequences in its table, and around 48% of those were observed once. The ten largest clones capture about 5.9% of the sample.

The treatment or condition label here, explained by the study, means: approximately 10-day PBMC culture with coronavirus spike peptide pools or control peptides (ViraFEST assay). The ViraFEST assay, used in the study, expanded antigen-specific T cells with peptide pools and then identified the expanded clonotypes through TCR sequencing. The convalescent patients' positive SARS-CoV-2 PCR tests fell between March and December 2020, which was before the Alpha, Beta and Delta variants emerged in the United States. Each well held 2.2 million or so PBMCs cultured with approximately 9.2 ug/ml peptide pools in IMDM containing 5% human AB serum and around 10 IU/ml IL-2. On days 3 and 7, half of the culture medium was replaced with fresh IL-2-containing medium. Once the cells had been in culture for ten to eleven days, the EasySep CD4+ T cell isolation kit was used to isolate CD4+ T cells by negative selection. Ficoll-Paque Plus gradient centrifugation was used to isolate PBMCs from whole blood, and the isolated PBMCs were then either used fresh or cryopreserved at -140C. Each culture condition was generally run in triplicate wells.

This chain joins TRBV24-1 to TRBJ2-1, with the D segment possibly TRBD1 or TRBD2, each aligning over 7 bases. The TCR originated in a human donor who had recovered from COVID-19. Material: CD4+ T cells from blood, cultured in vitro. The CDR3 region: CATSDLGRGLNNEQFF. Here is the DNA: TGTGCCACCAGTGATTTGGGGAGGGGGCTGAACAATGAGCAGTTCTTC.